These 2 T cell receptor beta chains were all obtained from the same sample, sequenced in a study of blood T cells in healthy people across ages. Together with a sample-barcoded 5' primer, a J-beta primer mix was included in a second PCR lasting roughly 6 to 12 cycles. Using its own MiXCR run on the 5' RACE reads, TCRdb lists one record per CDR3 protein. The sample yields roughly 1,800,000 distinct CDR3 sequences, about 49% seen once. The sample taken for sequencing was blood. The receptors derive from a middle-aged woman in good health.

The gene calls are TRBV10-3 and TRBJ2-1; 7 nucleotides agree with TRBD2. Looked up from germline, CDR1 is ENHRY and CDR2 is SYGVKD. The junction had 13 bases not matched to a gene; V was cut back by 8 bases and J by 6 bases. This CDR3 has 15 amino acids. CDR3 loop: CAIGGDGGRSNEQFF. The CDR3 coding sequence is TGTGCCATCGGGGGGGACGGAGGGAGGAGCAATGAGCAGTTCTTC.

This chain joins TRBV11-3 and TRBJ1-6; D not resolved. With 2 bases removed from V and 8 bases from J, the gap between germline ends came to 7 bases. Germline CDR1 is SGHNT and CDR2 is YENEEA. The CDR3 contains 13 residues. In nucleotides, the CDR3 is TGTGCCAGCAGCTTACGAAGGGATTCACCCCTCCACTTT. Encoded protein: CASSLRRDSPLHF. Supplemented by reference TRBV11-3 and TRBJ1-6, the full variable domain reads EAGVVQSPRYKIIEKKQPVAFWCNPISGHNTLYWYLQNLGQGPELLIRYENEEAVDDSQLPKDRFSAERLKGVDSTLKIQPAELGDSAVYLCASSLRRDSPLHFGNGTRLTVT.